The 25 T cell receptor beta chains in this list originate from one sample, sequenced in a study of CD8 T cells in Susac syndrome. A quantity of roughly 0.5 to 1 ug RNA underwent reverse transcription using random hexamers. Via MiXCR, TCRdb re-called the immunoSEQ multiplex PCR reads, giving one row per CDR3 protein. The repertoire holds around 280,000 distinct CDR3 sequences, with about 91% as singletons. The sequenced sample was CD4+ T cells from PBMCs. All receptors derive from a human donor with multiple sclerosis.

The CDR3 bases are TGCAGCGTTGCCGGGACAGGGGGCTTCGGGGAGCTGTTTTTT. It is translated as CSVAGTGGFGELFF. The V call is TRBV29-1, the J call TRBJ2-2; TRBD1 aligns across 12 bases. Trimming at V came to 4 bases and at J to 7 bases, leaving 4 bases not matched to a gene. CDR1 is SQVTM and CDR2 is ANQGSEA in the germline V gene. This CDR3 contains 14 residues.

The sample holds one count of this clonotype. The J gene is TRBJ2-6, the V gene TRBV5-1, with D possibly being TRBD1 (6 bases). Germline assignment: CDR1 SGHRS and CDR2 YFSETQ. The CDR3 consists of 14 residues. Trimming pared 5 bases from V and 4 bases from J, leaving 10 bases between. This CDR3 is CASRPGVGANVLTF. The CDR3 DNA reads as TGCGCCAGCAGACCAGGGGTCGGGGCCAACGTCCTGACTTTC.

The rearrangement links TRBV24-1 to TRBJ2-1; D is unresolved. The CDR3 covers 13 residues. Germline values: CDR1 KGHDR, CDR2 SFDVKD. V was trimmed by 4 bases and J by 8 bases, leaving 11 bases between them. The CDR3 DNA sequence: TGTGCCACCAGTGACTCCCAGTTGGATGAGCAGTTCTTC. Residues: CATSDSQLDEQFF.

The rearrangement uses TRBV30 and TRBJ2-1; 8 bases align to TRBD2. Germline V gene data show CDR1 as GTSNPN and CDR2 as SVGIG (reference sequence). The CDR3 has 18 amino acids. With V trimmed by 4 bases and J by 0 bases, 14 bases remained unmatched. DNA for the CDR3: TGTGCCTGGATCACAACTAGCGGATCGGGAACCTCCTACAATGAGCAGTTCTTC. Its protein is CAWITTSGSGTSYNEQFF.

This CDR3 reads CASSLLQGINYGYTF. CDR3 coding DNA: TGTGCCAGCTCACTGCTACAGGGGATCAACTATGGCTACACCTTC. The genes are TRBV18 and TRBJ1-2; 7 bases line up with TRBD1. With V trimmed by 4 bases and J by 2 bases, 7 bases remained unmatched. The CDR3 covers 15 residues. Germline V CDR1 and CDR2: KGHSH, LQKENI.

The V call is TRBV18, the J call TRBJ2-2; 7 bases are a match to TRBD2. CDR1 and CDR2 (germline): KGHSH, LQKENI. The CDR3 is 16 amino acids. V shed 2 bases and J 4 bases; nucleotides not matched to a gene: 7. CDR3: CASSPWRGGSTGELFF. The CDR3 nucleotides are TGTGCCAGCTCACCATGGCGGGGCGGGAGCACCGGGGAGCTGTTTTTT.

This sequence joins TRBV14 and TRBJ2-1, with a weak D call TRBD2 (7 bases). CDR1 and CDR2 from the germline V gene are SGHDN and FVKESK. This CDR3 is 16 amino acids long. Trimming took 6 bases from V and 6 from J, leaving 21 bases between them. CDR3 DNA: TGTGCCAGCAGATCCAAGGGGGAGGGGCGTTCCAATGAGCAGTTCTTC. Translated, it gives CASRSKGEGRSNEQFF.

V and J are TRBV4-1 and TRBJ1-6, with 7 bases aligning to TRBD1. Per germline, CDR1 MGHRA and CDR2 YSYEKL. The V gene end was trimmed by 2 bases and the J gene end by 6 bases; junction bases not matched to a gene: 7. The CDR3 totals 16 residues. Written as DNA, the CDR3 is TGCGCCAGCAGCCAAAAAGACAGGGCGGGTAATTCACCCCTCCACTTT. This codes for CASSQKDRAGNSPLHF.

The rearrangement uses TRBV6-1 and TRBJ2-7, with 7 bases fitting TRBD1. CDR3 length: 17 amino acids. In germline, CDR1 is MNHNS, CDR2 SASEGT. Losses at the gene ends were 4 bases for V and 0 bases for J; bases not matched to a gene: 12. The CDR3 sequence is CASSARQTGSSSYEQYF. The CDR3 nucleotides are TGTGCCAGCAGTGCCCGACAGACAGGGTCGAGCTCCTACGAGCAGTACTTC.

This chain links TRBV2 with TRBJ2-3, with D tentatively TRBD1 (7 bases). Germline lookup yields CDR1 SNHLY and CDR2 FYNNEI. Trimming cost V 4 bases and J 6 bases, with 17 bases left between them. The CDR3 runs 15 residues. CDR3 amino acids: CASSGAGGPTDTQYF. The CDR3 nucleotides are TGTGCCAGCAGTGGTGCAGGGGGGCCCACTGATACGCAGTATTTT.

J is TRBJ2-1 and V is TRBV3-1; tentatively, D is TRBD2 (6 bases). Trimming left V 3 bases short and J 7 bases short, with 22 bases between. Germline V CDR1 and CDR2: LGHDT, YNNKEL (reference sequence). The CDR3 sequence is 17 residues long. CDR3 in DNA: TGTGCCAGCAGCCACCCAACCCCAGCGGGCCCGAGGAATGAGCAGTTCTTC. This encodes CASSHPTPAGPRNEQFF.

In nucleotides, the CDR3 is TGCAGTGCCAAGCGGACAGGGTTCAATGAGCAGTTCTTC. Translation: CSAKRTGFNEQFF. V is TRBV20-1 and J is TRBJ2-1; TRBD1 matches 8 bases. The CDR3 has 13 amino acids. Trimming removed 6 bases from V and 6 bases from J; junction bases left unmatched: 7. Germline CDR1 reads DFQATT; CDR2 reads SNEGSKA (reference sequence).

The chain has TRBV7-9 and TRBJ2-7; perhaps TRBD2 as D (6 bases). CDR1 SEHNR and CDR2 FQNEAQ come from the germline V gene (reference sequence). The ends were cut back, 6 bases at V and 4 bases at J, with 16 bases in the middle. The CDR3 loop spans 14 amino acids. In nucleotides, the CDR3 is TGTGCCAGCAGGTCTCTCGGGGGTAAATACGAGCAGTACTTC. Encoded protein: CASRSLGGKYEQYF.

The rearrangement joins TRBV11-2 to TRBJ2-3; D perhaps matches TRBD2 (5 bases). V was shortened by 5 bases and J by 5 bases, with 20 bases between the two germline ends. The CDR3 has 16 residues. The germline V gene encodes CDR1 SGHAT and CDR2 FQNNGV. CDR3 protein: CASSPRGTSTIDTQYF. Here the CDR3 DNA reads TGTGCCAGCAGCCCCAGAGGTACTAGTACCATAGATACGCAGTATTTT. The full variable domain, with the rest looked up from reference TRBV11-2 and TRBJ2-3, is EAGVAQSPRYKIIEKRQSVAFWCNPISGHATLYWYQQILGQGPKLLIQFQNNGVVDDSQLPKDRFSAERLKGVDSTLKIQPAKLEDSAVYLCASSPRGTSTIDTQYFGPGTRLTVL.

The chain carries TRBV2 and TRBJ1-5; D remains unclear. This CDR3 has 13 amino acids. CDR1 SNHLY and CDR2 FYNNEI come from the germline V gene. Trimming removed 3 bases at V and 3 bases at J, with 6 bases between. CDR3 bases: TGTGCCAGCAGTGAGGGGTTCAATCAGCCCCAGCATTTT. It encodes CASSEGFNQPQHF.

The V gene is TRBV12-3 or TRBV12-4, the J gene TRBJ2-3, with D possibly TRBD1 on 6 matching bases. The CDR3 length is 15 residues. Deletions cut 6 bases from V and 0 bases from J, with 13 bases between. This chain's CDR3 is CASRNRDISTDTQYF. Here the CDR3 DNA reads TGTGCCAGCAGAAACCGGGACATAAGCACAGATACGCAGTATTTT.

The chain couples TRBV7-9 to TRBJ2-1; a possible D gene is TRBD2 (6 bases). V was cut by 5 bases and J by 6 bases, with 11 bases left in between. Germline CDR1 SEHNR, CDR2 FQNEAQ (reference sequence). CDR3 size: 13 residues. The CDR3 reads CASSNAGGNEQFF. The CDR3, as DNA: TGTGCCAGCAGCAACGCCGGGGGCAATGAGCAGTTCTTC.

This chain connects TRBV12-3 or TRBV12-4 to TRBJ1-1; no reliable D call. The CDR3 totals 14 residues. The V gene lost 2 bases and the J gene lost 1 base, with 8 bases spanning the gap. CDR3: CASSLRVGNTEAFF. DNA for the CDR3: TGTGCCAGCAGTTTACGGGTGGGGAACACTGAAGCTTTCTTT.

The chain employs TRBV7-2 and TRBJ1-2; D remains ambiguous. Trimming stripped 0 bases from V and 4 bases from J, with 6 bases between. CDR1 and CDR2 from the germline V gene are SGHTA and FQGNSA. The CDR3 spans 13 residues. The CDR3: CASSLASSYGYTF. The CDR3 DNA reads as TGTGCCAGCAGCTTAGCGTCAAGCTATGGCTACACCTTC. Filled out from reference TRBV7-2 and TRBJ1-2, the complete variable domain reads GAGVSQSPSNKVTEKGKDVELRCDPISGHTALYWYRQSLGQGLEFLIYFQGNSAPDKSGLPSDRFSAERTGGSVSTLTIQRTQQEDSAVYLCASSLASSYGYTFGSGTRLTVV.

The J gene is TRBJ2-7, the V gene TRBV11-2; 13 bases line up with TRBD2. Germline CDR1 and CDR2: SGHAT and FQNNGV. V lost 5 bases to trimming and J lost 3 bases; unmatched junction nucleotides: 13. The CDR3 runs to 18 residues. CDR3: CASSLYPLAGGVLYEQYF. CDR3 coding DNA: TGTGCCAGCAGCCTCTACCCACTAGCGGGAGGGGTACTCTACGAGCAGTACTTC.

CDR3 nucleotides: TGTGCCAGTATCGGGGTGGCTGAAGCTTTCTTT. Protein sequence: CASIGVAEAFF. J is TRBJ1-1 and V is TRBV19; D is unclear. From germline, CDR1 is LNHDA and CDR2 SQIVND (reference sequence). Deletions cut 7 bases from V and 6 bases from J, with 9 bases between. This CDR3 has 11 residues.

The V gene is TRBV7-2, the J gene TRBJ2-7, with a possible D match to TRBD2 (6 bases). Germline values: CDR1 SGHTA, CDR2 FQGNSA. The V end was cut by 5 bases, the J end by 2 bases, with 13 bases between. The CDR3 is 14 amino acids. This CDR3 is CASSARRRAYEQYF. The CDR3, as DNA: TGTGCCAGCAGCGCTAGGAGGAGGGCCTACGAGCAGTACTTC.

The V gene is TRBV5-1, the J gene TRBJ2-5; 11 bases agree with TRBD2. CDR1 and CDR2 (germline): SGHRS, YFSETQ. V gave up 2 bases and J gave up 5 bases; unmatched junction bases: 8. This CDR3 has 16 residues. The CDR3 region is CASSLPPSGGQETQYF. The CDR3 DNA sequence: TGCGCCAGCAGCTTACCTCCTAGCGGGGGGCAGGAGACCCAGTACTTC.

The gene calls are TRBV20-1 and TRBJ1-2; D remains unclear. The CDR3 has 16 amino acids. V was clipped by 0 bases and J by 2 bases, with 16 bases between them. Germline values: CDR1 DFQATT, CDR2 SNEGSKA (reference sequence). CDR3 nucleotides: TGCAGTGCTAGAGATCACACAAACGCCAAAAACTATGGCTACACCTTC. Protein sequence: CSARDHTNAKNYGYTF.

This clonotype was recorded only once. The genes are TRBV5-1 and TRBJ2-7; no clear D. V lost 0 bases and J lost 1, with 2 bases in between. This CDR3 region has 12 residues. Germline V gene lookup returns CDR1 SGHRS and CDR2 YFSETQ. The CDR3 here is CASSLESYEQYF. The CDR3 region has the DNA TGCGCCAGCAGCTTGGAATCCTACGAGCAGTACTTC.